This T cell receptor (beta chain) was profiled in a study of T cell responses to AZD1222 COVID-19 vaccine. Overall study results and limits: AZD1222 recipients seropositive at baseline numbered only 6 or 7.

CDR3 length: 14 amino acids. CDR1 and CDR2 from the germline V gene are MDHEN and SYDVKM. The ends were cut back, 6 bases at V and 3 bases at J, with 15 bases in the middle. Sequenced by immunoSEQ multiplex PCR; TCRdb stores in-frame clones only, minus some. This sample yields 98,000 or so clones, of which approximately 84% are seen a single time; more than 13% belongs to the top ten. Comments on this clone: The target antigen is unknown.

The source was peripheral blood, collected 28 days after the second AZD1222 dose. The sequence was obtained from an adult who received the AZD1222 COVID-19 vaccine. V usage is TRBV28 and J usage is TRBJ2-7, with D unclear. The CDR3 reads CASSQAVGIYEQYF. In nucleotides, the CDR3 is TGTGCCAGCAGCCAGGCCGTGGGGATCTACGAGCAGTACTTC.